Listed below are T cell receptor beta chains from one sample, sequenced in a study of T cells in Graves' hyperthyroidism and ophthalmopathy. TCRdb recomputed calls from the multiplex PCR reads with MiXCR, one row per CDR3 protein. The sample has 300,000 to 400,000 distinct CDR3 sequences; roughly 14% are singletons. Specimen: blood. The receptors stem from a woman under 40 with Graves' hyperthyroidism. The CDR3 runs from the conserved cysteine through the conserved F or W. The D gene is left open where the match is weak. The size of a clone is reported for some rows only, either as once, few or many, or as a class for expanded clones.

d_gene,abundance,v_gene,j_gene,CDR3aa,CDR3nt
.,many,TRBV28,TRBJ2-5,CASRSVLHWDQETQYF,TGTGCCAGCAGAAGCGTACTGCACTGGGACCAAGAGACCCAGTACTTC
TRBD1,few,TRBV19,TRBJ1-5,CASRGARQGWSNQPQHF,TGTGCCAGTAGAGGGGCCCGACAGGGATGGAGCAATCAGCCCCAGCATTTT
TRBD1,many,TRBV6-2/TRBV6-3,TRBJ2-7,CASSLEQGASYEQYF,TGTGCCAGCAGTCTCGAACAGGGGGCGTCCTACGAGCAGTACTTC
.,many,TRBV7-9,TRBJ1-4,CASSGSGGANEKLFF,TGTGCCAGCAGCGGAAGCGGTGGGGCAAATGAAAAACTGTTTTTT
TRBD1,.,TRBV20-1,TRBJ2-2,CSAQHRGNTGKLFF,TGCAGTGCACAACACAGGGGGAACACCGGGAAGCTGTTTTTT
.,.,TRBV3-1,TRBJ2-1,CASSQGYGAPYNEQFF,TGTGCCAGCAGCCAAGGGTACGGGGCCCCCTACAATGAGCAGTTCTTC
TRBD1,few,TRBV6-2/TRBV6-3,TRBJ2-1,CASSRQGSEQFF,TGTGCCAGCAGTAGACAGGGGAGTGAGCAGTTCTTC
.,many,TRBV19,TRBJ2-1,CASSINAASSYNEQFF,TGTGCCAGTAGTATCAACGCGGCTAGCAGCTACAATGAGCAGTTCTTC
.,many,TRBV11-3,TRBJ2-3,CASSSQGEIGTQYF,TGTGCCAGCAGCTCCCAGGGTGAAATAGGTACGCAGTATTTT
TRBD1,.,TRBV12-3/TRBV12-4,TRBJ2-3,CASSRQGAGSDTQYF,TGTGCCAGCAGCCGACAGGGGGCCGGGTCGGATACGCAGTATTTT
TRBD1,many,TRBV7-2,TRBJ1-3,CASSRQDRGPSGNTIYF,TGTGCCAGCAGCCGCCAGGACAGGGGTCCCTCTGGAAACACCATATATTTT
.,few,TRBV7-9,TRBJ1-2,CASTRRTEVGYTF,TGTGCCAGCACCCGACGGACGGAGGTTGGCTACACCTTC
.,few,TRBV4-2,TRBJ1-2,CASSQEPRGQRNYGYTF,TGTGCCAGCAGCCAAGAGCCCAGGGGTCAGCGTAACTATGGCTACACCTTC
TRBD2,many,TRBV20-1,TRBJ2-7,CSAPDRTTGGRVQYF,TGCAGTGCTCCGGACCGGACGACGGGAGGGCGCGTGCAGTACTTC
TRBD1,many,TRBV6-1,TRBJ2-3,CASRAEGAPDTQYF,TGTGCCAGCAGAGCCGAGGGGGCTCCAGATACGCAGTATTTT
.,many,TRBV7-2,TRBJ2-6,CASSARGSGANVLTF,TGTGCCAGCAGCGCAAGGGGCTCTGGGGCCAACGTCCTGACTTTC